A selection of T cell receptor beta chains follows, all from one sample in a study of T cells in Graves' hyperthyroidism and ophthalmopathy. TCRdb recomputed calls from the multiplex PCR reads with MiXCR, one row per CDR3 protein. The sample comprises 600,000 to 650,000 distinct CDR3 sequences, around 21% of which are singletons, and roughly 30% rests with the top ten. Sequencing was done on a sample of blood. These receptors all stem from a man in his thirties or forties with Graves' ophthalmopathy. CDR3s include the opening cysteine and the closing phenylalanine or tryptophan. D genes are given only for firm matches. A clone size is listed for some rows: how often the clone was seen (once, few, many), or a class if it is expanded.

CASAVFSGSQYF	TGTGCCAGCGCAGTTTTCTCGGGTTCGCAGTATTTT	NA	NA	TRBV12-3/TRBV12-4	TRBJ2-3
CASSEARLAGEYNEQFF	TGTGCCAGCAGTGAAGCGCGGCTAGCGGGGGAATACAATGAGCAGTTCTTC	TRBD2	NA	TRBV6-1	TRBJ2-1
CASSFVFGLAGSTGELFF	TGTGCCAGCAGCTTTGTTTTCGGACTAGCGGGATCCACCGGGGAGCTGTTTTTT	TRBD2	NA	TRBV7-8	TRBJ2-2
CASSYTQGRETQYF	TGTGCCAGCAGTTACACGCAGGGGAGAGAGACCCAGTACTTC	NA	NA	TRBV6-9	TRBJ2-5
CASSPGLQIYEQYF	TGCGCCAGCAGCCCGGGACTCCAAATCTACGAGCAGTACTTC	NA	NA	TRBV4-1	TRBJ2-7
CASRVAGAGGELFF	TGTGCCAGCAGGGTAGCGGGAGCAGGCGGGGAGCTGTTTTTT	TRBD2	few	TRBV6-1	TRBJ2-2
CASSRAGPDTQYF	TGTGCCAGCAGTAGGGCGGGCCCAGATACGCAGTATTTT	NA	few	TRBV28	TRBJ2-3
CSARDRNSGVYEQYF	TGCAGTGCTAGAGACCGGAATAGCGGGGTCTACGAGCAGTACTTC	TRBD2	NA	TRBV20-1	TRBJ2-7
CSARVAVSTDTQYF	TGCAGTGCTAGAGTAGCGGTTAGCACAGATACGCAGTATTTT	NA	NA	TRBV20-1	TRBJ2-3
CASSAYGPRETFYNEQFF	TGTGCCAGCAGCGCCTACGGGCCGCGGGAGACTTTCTACAATGAGCAGTTCTTC	TRBD2	NA	TRBV11-2	TRBJ2-1
CASSSRTGAYEQYF	TGTGCCAGCAGCTCACGGACAGGAGCCTACGAGCAGTACTTC	TRBD1	many	TRBV11-1	TRBJ2-7
CASSAQGLNNEQFF	TGTGCTAGCAGCGCCCAGGGGCTCAACAATGAGCAGTTCTTC	NA	few	TRBV7-7	TRBJ2-1
CAISSGTPSSYEQYF	TGTGCCATCAGCTCCGGGACGCCGAGCTCCTACGAGCAGTACTTC	NA	few	TRBV10-3	TRBJ2-7
CASSHTGGEQYF	TGTGCCAGCTCACACACCGGGGGGGAGCAGTACTTC	TRBD2	many	TRBV18	TRBJ2-7
CASSLAPYSEPLHF	TGCGCCAGCAGCTTGGCCCCTTACAGCGAACCCCTCCACTTT	NA	few	TRBV5-1	TRBJ1-6
CASSLDSSGPSYNEQFF	TGTGCCAGCAGTTTAGATAGTAGCGGCCCTTCCTACAATGAGCAGTTCTTC	NA	NA	TRBV27	TRBJ2-1
CASRLGTLTYEQYF	TGTGCCAGCAGACTCGGGACGTTAACCTACGAGCAGTACTTC	NA	NA	TRBV6-4	TRBJ2-7
CASSEGAQQYF	TGTGCCAGCAGTGAAGGGGCACAGCAGTACTTC	NA	few	TRBV2	TRBJ2-7
CASIAPGQGALETQYF	TGCGCCAGCATCGCCCCGGGACAGGGGGCCTTAGAGACCCAGTACTTC	TRBD1	NA	TRBV10-2	TRBJ2-5
CASSFFREETQYF	TGTGCCAGCAGCTTCTTCAGGGAAGAGACCCAGTACTTC	NA	many	TRBV11-2	TRBJ2-5
CASSQDPVATYEQYF	TGTGCCAGCAGCCAAGATCCGGTGGCCACCTACGAGCAGTACTTC	NA	NA	TRBV3-1	TRBJ2-7
CSASGAGHVSYEQYF	TGCAGTGCTTCCGGTGCTGGGCATGTCTCCTACGAGCAGTACTTC	NA	many	TRBV20-1	TRBJ2-7
CASSADRGWVDTGELFF	TGTGCCAGCAGCGCGGACAGGGGCTGGGTTGACACCGGGGAGCTGTTTTTT	TRBD1	NA	TRBV9	TRBJ2-2
CASSLDGLAGAEQYF	TGCGCCAGCAGCTTGGATGGACTAGCGGGAGCGGAGCAGTACTTC	TRBD2	many	TRBV5-1	TRBJ2-7
CASSSLSGRREQFF	TGTGCCAGCAGCTCCCTTAGCGGGAGGAGAGAGCAGTTCTTC	TRBD2	few	TRBV7-8	TRBJ2-1
CASSPFRERDYNEQFF	TGTGCCAGCTCACCATTTAGGGAAAGGGACTACAATGAGCAGTTCTTC	NA	few	TRBV18	TRBJ2-1
CSAFPGTSLNNEQFF	TGCAGTGCTTTCCCCGGGACTAGCCTCAACAATGAGCAGTTCTTC	TRBD2	many	TRBV20-1	TRBJ2-1
CASSLVIRGSTDTQYF	TGTGCCAGCAGCTTAGTTATTCGGGGGAGCACAGATACGCAGTATTTT	NA	NA	TRBV7-9	TRBJ2-3
CASSLSSSYGYTF	TGTGCCAGCAGCTTGAGTTCTAGCTATGGCTACACCTTC	NA	many	TRBV7-2	TRBJ1-2
CASSSYKQQQGLAYEQYF	TGTGCCAGCAGTTCTTACAAACAACAACAGGGACTAGCTTACGAGCAGTACTTC	TRBD2	few	TRBV28	TRBJ2-7
CASSGLAEQFF	TGTGCCAGCAGCGGACTAGCGGAGCAGTTCTTC	TRBD2	NA	TRBV3-1	TRBJ2-1
CASSAGQVSNQPQHF	TGTGCCAGCAGCGCCGGACAGGTTAGCAATCAGCCCCAGCATTTT	TRBD1	few	TRBV7-8	TRBJ1-5
CASRASGRVGNEQFF	TGTGCCAGCAGAGCAAGCGGGAGGGTAGGAAATGAGCAGTTCTTC	TRBD2	NA	TRBV6-1	TRBJ2-1
CSARDPGQGVNEQFF	TGCAGTGCTAGAGACCCGGGACAGGGAGTGAATGAGCAGTTCTTC	TRBD1	once	TRBV20-1	TRBJ2-1
CASSIGLAGGVTDTQYF	TGTGCCAGCAGTATCGGACTAGCGGGAGGGGTCACAGATACGCAGTATTTT	TRBD2	NA	TRBV27	TRBJ2-3
CASSPRQGLGTEAFF	TGTGCCAGCAGTCCGAGACAGGGGTTGGGGACTGAAGCTTTCTTT	TRBD1	NA	TRBV11-2	TRBJ1-1
CASSQDAVMTNEKLFF	TGCGCCAGCAGCCAAGATGCAGTGATGACTAATGAAAAACTGTTTTTT	NA	NA	TRBV4-3	TRBJ1-4
CASRSGTGSYNEQFF	TGTGCCAGCAGGTCCGGGACAGGTTCGTACAATGAGCAGTTCTTC	TRBD1	NA	TRBV28	TRBJ2-1
CASSPGTATLYF	TGTGCCAGCAGCCCCGGGACAGCCACTCTGTACTTC	TRBD1	NA	TRBV12-3/TRBV12-4	TRBJ2-5
CSARAAGGSNEQFF	TGCAGTGCTAGAGCAGCGGGAGGGAGCAATGAGCAGTTCTTC	TRBD2	few	TRBV20-1	TRBJ2-1
CASSLGAESPLHF	TGTGCCAGCAGTTTAGGGGCCGAATCACCCCTCCACTTT	NA	many	TRBV12-3/TRBV12-4	TRBJ1-6
CSAREDDRLHTYEQYF	TGCAGTGCTAGAGAAGACGACAGACTTCACACCTACGAGCAGTACTTC	NA	many	TRBV20-1	TRBJ2-7
CSADTSTTGELFF	TGCAGTGCTGACACGAGCACCACCGGGGAGCTGTTTTTT	NA	few	TRBV20-1	TRBJ2-2
CASRVWLARRDTEAFF	TGTGCCAGCAGGGTATGGCTGGCAAGGAGGGACACTGAAGCTTTCTTT	NA	few	TRBV25-1	TRBJ1-1
CASRRPGLGIYEQYF	TGTGCCAGCAGGAGGCCGGGACTAGGTATCTACGAGCAGTACTTC	TRBD2	few	TRBV11-2	TRBJ2-7
CASSLGPSAYNEQFF	TGTGCCAGCAGCTTAGGTCCCAGCGCCTACAATGAGCAGTTCTTC	NA	few	TRBV11-2	TRBJ2-1
CSVNTASIISPSAQDQETQYF	TGCAGTGTCAACACCGCATCCATAATATCCCCCTCAGCCCAAGACCAAGAGACCCAGTACTTC	NA	NA	TRBV20-1	TRBJ2-5
CASSPQFVRSGELFF	TGTGCCAGCAGCCCGCAATTTGTAAGATCCGGGGAGCTGTTTTTT	NA	few	TRBV7-3	TRBJ2-2
CASSQEGLTSSGNTIYF	TGTGCCAGCAGCCAAGAAGGGTTAACGAGCTCTGGAAACACCATATATTTT	NA	NA	TRBV3-1	TRBJ1-3
CASSQDNGLAGLPSSYEQYF	TGCGCCAGCAGCCAAGATAATGGACTAGCGGGACTCCCAAGCTCCTACGAGCAGTACTTC	TRBD2	NA	TRBV4-1	TRBJ2-7
CASSEANFLVNEQFF	TGTGCCAGCAGTGAAGCGAATTTTCTGGTCAATGAGCAGTTCTTC	NA	NA	TRBV2	TRBJ2-1
CASSLVYLTGELFF	TGTGCCAGCAGCTTAGTTTACCTCACCGGGGAGCTGTTTTTT	NA	few	TRBV11-2	TRBJ2-2